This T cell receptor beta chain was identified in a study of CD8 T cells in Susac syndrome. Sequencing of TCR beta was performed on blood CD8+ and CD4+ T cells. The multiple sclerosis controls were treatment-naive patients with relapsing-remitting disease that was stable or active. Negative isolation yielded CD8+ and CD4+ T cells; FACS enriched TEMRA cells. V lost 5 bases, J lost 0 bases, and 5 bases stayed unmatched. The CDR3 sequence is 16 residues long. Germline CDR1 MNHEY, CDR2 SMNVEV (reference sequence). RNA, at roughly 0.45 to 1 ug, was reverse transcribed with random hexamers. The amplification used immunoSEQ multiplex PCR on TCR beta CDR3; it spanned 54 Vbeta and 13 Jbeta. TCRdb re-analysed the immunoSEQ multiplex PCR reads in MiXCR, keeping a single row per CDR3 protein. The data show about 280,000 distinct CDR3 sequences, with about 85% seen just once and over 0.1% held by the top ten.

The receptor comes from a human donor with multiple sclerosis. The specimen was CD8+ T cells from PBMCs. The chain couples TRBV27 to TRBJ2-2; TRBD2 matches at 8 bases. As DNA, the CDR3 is TGTGCCAGCAGTCAAATAGCGGGGACGAACACCGGGGAGCTGTTTTTT. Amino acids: CASSQIAGTNTGELFF.